The next 29 T cell receptor beta chains were all read from a single sample in a study of blood T cell repertoires in COVID-19. Clones were read by immunoSEQ multiplex PCR, and TCRdb kept only the in-frame ones, dropping some. The sample has roughly 180,000 clones; more than 70% are singletons. Sequencing input: peripheral blood. These receptors came from an older woman with acute or convalescent COVID-19.

This chain joins TRBV11-3 and TRBJ2-1, with TRBD2 matching over 8 bases. From germline, CDR1 is SGHNT and CDR2 YENEEA. The CDR3 has 14 amino acids. V dropped 4 bases and J dropped 6; count of bases not matched to a gene: 5. The CDR3 DNA follows: TGTGCCAGCAGCTCAAGACTAGCGCCCAATGAGCAGTTCTTC. This translates into CASSSRLAPNEQFF.

CDR3 bases: TGTGCCAGCAGCCCCGGACAGGGGGCTTTTGAAAAACTGTTTTTT. Amino acid sequence: CASSPGQGAFEKLFF. The V call is TRBV7-2, the J call TRBJ1-4; 11 nucleotides line up with TRBD1. The V gene's germline CDR1 is SGHTA and CDR2 FQGNSA. The CDR3 is 15 residues long. The junction had 6 bases not matched to a gene; V was cut back by 5 bases and J by 7 bases.

This clone has only a few counts. V gene TRBV7-8 combines with J gene TRBJ1-1; D is ambiguous. This CDR3 contains 13 residues. CDR1 is SGHVS, CDR2 FQNEAQ, per germline. V dropped 5 bases and J dropped 6 bases, with 13 bases sitting between them. The CDR3 coding sequence is TGTGCCAGCAGCCCCGAGGAGCGCCCTGAAGCTTTCTTT. Its translation is CASSPEERPEAFF.

The rearrangement uses TRBV5-4 and TRBJ2-2; 8 bases fit TRBD1. The germline V gene encodes CDR1 SGHNT and CDR2 YYREEE (reference sequence). V gave up 4 bases and J gave up 4 bases; unmatched junction bases: 6. The CDR3 contains 15 residues. Here the CDR3 reads CASSPDRASTGELFF. The DNA of the CDR3 is TGTGCCAGCAGCCCGGACAGGGCGAGCACCGGGGAGCTGTTTTTT. The whole variable domain, filled in from reference TRBV5-4 and TRBJ2-2, reads ETGVTQSPTHLIKTRGQQVTLRCSSQSGHNTVSWYQQALGQGPQFIFQYYREEENGRGNFPPRFSGLQFPNYSSELNVNALELDDSALYLCASSPDRASTGELFFGEGSRLTVL.

The chain has TRBV4-1 and TRBJ2-2, with TRBD1 matching 7 bases. This CDR3 region has 16 residues. V gave up 2 bases and J gave up 0 bases; unmatched junction bases: 3. Germline CDR1 MGHRA, CDR2 YSYEKL. Here the CDR3 DNA reads TGCGCCAGCAGCCAATGGACAGGAACGAACACCGGGGAGCTGTTTTTT. Translation: CASSQWTGTNTGELFF.

In this sample, this clone turned up once. The CDR3 bases are TGTGCCAGCAGCCCGGACATATTGAAGCAGTACGTC. Protein: CASSPDILKQYV. The chain couples TRBV2 to TRBJ2-7; TRBD1 is a possible D gene (5 bases). From germline, CDR1 is SNHLY and CDR2 FYNNEI. Trimming pared 6 bases from V and 8 bases from J, leaving 14 bases between. The CDR3 runs to 12 residues.

This clone was counted a few times. The CDR3 DNA is TGTGCCAGCTTCCGACCTGGACTAGCGAGCTCCTACAATGAGCAGTTCTTC. It encodes CASFRPGLASSYNEQFF. The chain links TRBV2 to TRBJ2-1, with 9 nucleotides matching TRBD2. The CDR3 totals 17 residues. The junction had 11 bases not matched to a gene; V was cut back by 8 bases and J by 0 bases. Germline loops: CDR1 SNHLY, CDR2 FYNNEI.

This chain joins TRBV12-3 or TRBV12-4 and TRBJ1-5; maybe TRBD1 (5 bases). The CDR3 is 13 amino acids. Deletions cut 4 bases from V and 5 bases from J, with 9 bases between. CDR3 loop: CASSSSGDQPQHF. In nucleotides, the CDR3 is TGTGCCAGCAGTTCGTCGGGGGATCAGCCCCAGCATTTT.

V and J are TRBV6-2 or TRBV6-3 and TRBJ1-2; TRBD1 is a possible D gene (5 bases). From germline, CDR1 is MNHEY and CDR2 SVGEGT. This CDR3 is 13 amino acids long. V lost 5 bases, J lost 8 bases, and 15 bases lay in between. The chain's CDR3 is CASSPGGTTGYTF. CDR3 bases: TGTGCCAGCAGTCCCGGGGGGACGACAGGCTACACCTTC.

This chain links TRBV9 with TRBJ1-3; 8 bases match TRBD1. Trimming removed 0 bases from V and 4 bases from J; junction bases left unmatched: 6. This CDR3 region has 16 residues. Germline loops: CDR1 SGDLS, CDR2 YYNGEE. CDR3 sequence (DNA): TGTGCCAGCAGCGTAGATTGGACAGGGAACGGAAACACCATATATTTT. This encodes CASSVDWTGNGNTIYF.

This chain joins TRBV28 and TRBJ2-2; 13 positions match TRBD2. The V and J ends lost 3 bases and 13 bases, in that order; junction bases with no gene match: 8. Per germline, CDR1 MDHEN and CDR2 SYDVKM. This CDR3 is built from 15 residues. The CDR3 spells CASSLNGLAGVSLFF. The CDR3 bases are TGTGCCAGCAGTTTGAATGGACTAGCGGGAGTATCGCTGTTTTTT.

This chain joins TRBV14 and TRBJ1-6; D is ambiguous. Germline V CDR1 and CDR2: SGHDN, FVKESK. V was cut by 1 base and J by 6 bases, with 10 bases left in between. The CDR3 loop spans 15 amino acids. This CDR3 reads CASSQAQMANSPLHF. The CDR3 coding sequence is TGTGCCAGCAGCCAAGCCCAGATGGCTAATTCACCCCTCCACTTT.

This clone has a single count. This sequence joins TRBV5-1 and TRBJ2-7, with TRBD2 matching 14 bases. CDR1 is SGHRS, CDR2 YFSETQ, per germline. CDR3 length equals 16 residues. The V segment lost 4 bases and the J segment 1 base; nucleotides outside the gene matches: 4. In nucleotides, the CDR3 is TGCGCCAGCAGCCCGGGACTAGCGGGAGTATCCTACGAGCAGTACTTC. Translating gives CASSPGLAGVSYEQYF.

The CDR3 DNA is TGTGCCAGTAGTTTTAGGGGGCGCTGGGATGAGCAGTTCTTC. It is translated as CASSFRGRWDEQFF. This sequence joins TRBV19 and TRBJ2-1; 7 bases align to TRBD1. V gave up 5 bases and J gave up 8 bases; unmatched junction bases: 9. In germline, CDR1 is LNHDA, CDR2 SQIVND (reference sequence). The CDR3 covers 14 residues.

This clone has just a few counts. The CDR3 protein is CAISARGQDEQYV. As DNA, the CDR3 is TGTGCCATCAGTGCAAGGGGGCAGGACGAGCAGTACGTC. The V and J genes are TRBV10-3 and TRBJ2-7, with 7 bases matching TRBD1. CDR3 length: 13 residues. J was trimmed by 5 bases and V by 4 bases; bases with no gene match: 5. The germline CDR1 and CDR2 sequences are ENHRY and SYGVKD.

V usage is TRBV4-1 and J usage is TRBJ1-4, with 7 bases matching TRBD1. Germline trimming cut 0 bases from V and 8 bases from J; bases unmatched to any gene: 12. The CDR3 extends over 17 amino acids. Germline CDR1 MGHRA, CDR2 YSYEKL. CDR3 DNA sequence: TGCGCCAGCAGCCAAGAAGGGTTGACAGGGCACGGAGAAAAACTGTTTTTT. This codes for CASSQEGLTGHGEKLFF.

The chain couples TRBV5-1 to TRBJ2-1; weak D call: TRBD2 (5 bases). This CDR3 comprises 15 residues. Germline V gene sequence: CDR1 SGHRS, CDR2 YFSETQ. The V gene lost 1 base and the J gene lost 6 bases, with 14 bases spanning the gap. CDR3 in amino acids: CASSLIVQAGNEQFF. Written as DNA, the CDR3 is TGCGCCAGCAGCTTGATCGTTCAGGCGGGCAATGAGCAGTTCTTC.

This clone appeared once. Other DNA sequences in the sample encode the same CDR3. The CDR3 DNA reads TGTGCCAGCAGCCCGGGACAGGGGAATAATGAAAAACTGTTTTTT. Its translation: CASSPGQGNNEKLFF. V is TRBV7-9 and J is TRBJ1-4; TRBD1 matches 10 bases. Germline V gene lookup returns CDR1 SEHNR and CDR2 FQNEAQ (reference sequence). CDR3 length: 15 amino acids. V lost 5 bases to trimming and J lost 4 bases; unmatched junction nucleotides: 4.

The chain recombines TRBV2 with TRBJ2-3; D gene unclear. The ends were cut back, 6 bases at V and 6 bases at J, with 7 bases in the middle. CDR3 size: 11 residues. Per the germline V gene, CDR1 is SNHLY and CDR2 is FYNNEI. CDR3 in DNA: TGTGCCAGCAGCCCCAGGGATACGCAGTATTTT. Translating gives CASSPRDTQYF.

V gene TRBV3-1 (or the pseudogene TRBV3-2) combines with J gene TRBJ1-2; TRBD1 agrees at 8 bases. In germline, CDR1 is LGHDT, CDR2 YNNKEL (reference sequence). With 4 bases clipped from V and 8 bases from J, the junction kept 6 bases outside the gene matches. The CDR3 has 13 residues. In nucleotides, the CDR3 is TGTGCCAGCAGCCCCCCACAGGGGGAAGGCTACACCTTC. It yields the protein CASSPPQGEGYTF.

V gene TRBV12-3 or TRBV12-4 combines with J gene TRBJ1-6; 7 positions agree with TRBD1. The CDR3 length is 13 residues. Unmatched junction bases numbered 7, after V lost 10 bases and J lost 7 bases. CDR3: CATRDSWNSPLHF. CDR3 coding DNA: TGTGCCACCCGGGACAGTTGGAATTCACCCCTCCACTTT.

This chain joins TRBV28 and TRBJ1-1; D gene uncertain. Germline lookup yields CDR1 MDHEN and CDR2 SYDVKM. The CDR3 has 11 amino acids. Trimming left V 7 bases short and J 3 bases short, with 6 bases between. This chain's CDR3 is CASTIHTEAFF. Here the CDR3 DNA reads TGTGCCAGCACTATCCACACTGAAGCTTTCTTT.

This clone was observed a single time. V is TRBV5-1 and J is TRBJ1-1; D unresolved. Per the germline V gene, CDR1 is SGHRS and CDR2 is YFSETQ. Deletions cut 6 bases from V and 5 bases from J, with 14 bases between. This CDR3 is built from 13 residues. The CDR3: CASKGDGETEAFF. CDR3 bases: TGCGCCAGCAAAGGCGACGGGGAGACTGAAGCTTTCTTT.

V and J are TRBV19 and TRBJ1-6, with D maybe TRBD1 (6 bases). The germline gives CDR1 LNHDA, CDR2 SQIVND (reference sequence). The CDR3 spans 13 residues. V shed 8 bases and J shed 6 bases, with 11 bases lying between them. The CDR3, as DNA: TGTGCCAGTCAGGGGTTCGGTAATTCACCCCTCCACTTT. Translated, it gives CASQGFGNSPLHF.

The chain combines TRBV19 with TRBJ2-3; unclear D gene. In germline, CDR1 is LNHDA, CDR2 SQIVND (reference sequence). V dropped 8 bases and J dropped 0 bases, with 6 bases sitting between them. The CDR3 is made up of 12 amino acids. The CDR3 nucleotides are TGTGCCAGTTCGCGCAGCACAGATACGCAGTATTTT. It yields the protein CASSRSTDTQYF.

V is TRBV3-1 (or the pseudogene TRBV3-2) and J is TRBJ2-1, with 9 bases lining up with TRBD2. The CDR3 totals 15 residues. Losses at the gene ends were 1 base for V and 6 bases for J; bases not matched to a gene: 4. From germline, CDR1 is LGHDT and CDR2 YNNKEL (reference sequence). The CDR3 DNA follows: TGTGCCAGCAGCCAAGCTCGCGGGAGGGCCAATGAGCAGTTCTTC. Amino acid sequence: CASSQARGRANEQFF.

This chain connects TRBV30 to TRBJ1-2; D may be TRBD1 (5 bases). The germline V and J ends were trimmed by 3 bases and 10 bases, with 12 bases remaining between them. CDR1 and CDR2 (germline): GTSNPN, SVGIG (reference sequence). The CDR3 length is 11 residues. CDR3 coding DNA: TGTGCCTGGAGCGGGTTGGGACTCTACACCTTC. Protein sequence: CAWSGLGLYTF. Looking up the rest from reference TRBV30 and TRBJ1-2 gives the full variable domain: SQTIHQWPATLVQPVGSPLSLECTVEGTSNPNLYWYRQAAGRGLQLLFYSVGIGQISSEVPQNLSASRPQDRQFILSSKKLLLSDSGFYLCAWSGLGLYTFGSGTRLTVV.

The chain links TRBV6-6 to TRBJ1-1; 9 nucleotides line up with TRBD1. J lost 6 bases, V lost 6 bases, and 8 bases had no gene match. CDR1 and CDR2 from the germline V gene are MNHNY and SVGAGI (reference sequence). CDR3 length: 14 amino acids. The CDR3 loop is CASRPQGANAEAFF. CDR3 nucleotide sequence: TGTGCCAGCAGGCCACAGGGGGCTAACGCTGAAGCTTTCTTT.

The genes are TRBV15 and TRBJ2-5; 12 bases align to TRBD2. The germline V gene encodes CDR1 LNHNV and CDR2 YYDKDF (reference sequence). After removal of 4 bases from V and 4 bases from J, the junction contained 7 bases not matched to a gene. This CDR3 is 16 amino acids long. The CDR3 nucleotides are TGTGCCACCAGCAAACGACTAGCGGGAGCGGCAGAGACCCAGTACTTC. It specifies CATSKRLAGAAETQYF.